Following are 30 T cell receptor beta chains from one sample sequenced in a study of cytotoxic CD8 clonotypes in ibrutinib-treated CLL. The repertoire was sequenced with immunoSEQ multiplex PCR; TCRdb's copy has only in-frame clones and lacks some. The table has over 65,000 clones, 79% seen once; the top ten hold more than 4.5%. The sequencing used PBMCs, collected after 12 months of ibrutinib treatment. The receptors here all came from a human donor with chronic lymphocytic leukemia.

The chain joins TRBV5-1 to TRBJ1-1; D not resolved. CDR1 and CDR2 from the germline V gene are SGHRS and YFSETQ. V dropped 0 bases and J dropped 0 bases, with 9 bases sitting between them. This CDR3 contains 15 residues. The CDR3 spells CASSLVGPMNTEAFF. CDR3 in DNA: TGCGCCAGCAGCTTGGTAGGGCCGATGAACACTGAAGCTTTCTTT.

The chain is built from TRBV11-3 and TRBJ2-3; D is uncertain. The length of the CDR3 is 14 residues. The V and J ends lost 2 bases and 4 bases respectively, with 10 bases between them. The germline CDR1 and CDR2 sequences are SGHNT and YENEEA. CDR3 bases: TGTGCCAGCAGCTTAAGTCAGGCATCAGATACGCAGTATTTT. Translation gives CASSLSQASDTQYF.

The V call is TRBV6-4, the J call TRBJ2-3; 12 bases align to TRBD2. Germline values: CDR1 MRHNA, CDR2 SNTAGT. The junction had 2 bases not matched to a gene; V was cut back by 5 bases and J by 2 bases. This CDR3 comprises 15 residues. In DNA, the CDR3 is TGTGCCAGCAGTCTAGCGGGAGGGGCCACAGATACGCAGTATTTT. This codes for CASSLAGGATDTQYF.

The chain combines TRBV18 with TRBJ2-7, with a possible D match to TRBD1 (5 bases). Germline assignment: CDR1 KGHSH and CDR2 LQKENI. Trimming removed 3 bases from V and 1 base from J, with 13 bases in between. This CDR3 comprises 15 residues. CDR3 DNA sequence: TGTGCCAGCTCACCTATGGGTGGGGCATCCTACGAGCAGTACTTC. This codes for CASSPMGGASYEQYF.

The chain uses TRBV6-4 and TRBJ2-3; TRBD2 matches 7 bases. Germline CDR1 MRHNA, CDR2 SNTAGT. V lost 2 bases to trimming and J lost 5 bases; unmatched junction nucleotides: 7. This CDR3 has 15 residues. CDR3 DNA sequence: TGTGCCAGCAGTGACCGGGCGGGAGCTGGAGATACGCAGTATTTT. Amino acids: CASSDRAGAGDTQYF.

The chain carries TRBV7-6 and TRBJ1-6; tentative D call: TRBD1 (6 bases). The germline V gene encodes CDR1 SGHVS and CDR2 FNYEAQ. The V end was cut by 5 bases, the J end by 3 bases, with 17 bases between. This CDR3 is built from 17 residues. The CDR3 region has the DNA TGTGCCAGCAGCCCCCGCGGGGGGGCCGGCTATAATTCACCCCTCCACTTT. Protein: CASSPRGGAGYNSPLHF.

The rearrangement joins TRBV27 to TRBJ2-1; D is ambiguous. CDR1 is MNHEY, CDR2 SMNVEV, per germline (reference sequence). V was shortened by 0 bases and J by 0 bases, with 9 bases between the two germline ends. The CDR3 is made up of 16 amino acids. The CDR3 protein is CASSLSSASSYNEQFF. The CDR3 region has the DNA TGTGCCAGCAGTTTATCATCAGCCAGCTCCTACAATGAGCAGTTCTTC.

Worth noting for this clone: Without the conserved terminal phenylalanine or tryptophan, this CDR3 likely stems from a read error. This chain joins TRBV5-1 and TRBJ2-7, with 11 bases aligning to TRBD2. This CDR3 region has 15 residues. CDR1 and CDR2 from the germline V gene are SGHRS and YFSETQ. The trim removed 1 base at V and 2 bases at J, leaving 2 bases unmatched. The CDR3 spells CASSLSGLAAYEQYL. Here the CDR3 DNA reads TGCGCCAGCAGCTTGTCGGGACTAGCGGCCTACGAGCAGTACCTC.

V is TRBV19 and J is TRBJ2-2; no firm D call. The CDR3 runs to 14 residues. V was clipped by 3 bases and J by 0 bases, with 5 bases between them. CDR1 and CDR2 (germline): LNHDA, SQIVND (reference sequence). CDR3 DNA sequence: TGTGCCAGTAGTATCGGCCCGAACACCGGGGAGCTGTTTTTT. Translated: CASSIGPNTGELFF.

This clone was counted a single time. The chain has TRBV28 and TRBJ1-4; possible D gene TRBD1, 6 bases. Germline values: CDR1 MDHEN, CDR2 SYDVKM. CDR3 length: 18 amino acids. The V and J ends lost 6 bases and 0 bases respectively, with 20 bases between them. CDR3 nucleotide sequence: TGTGCCAGCAGCCTCTGGGCCAGGGGAGGTTCAACTAATGAAAAACTGTTTTTT. It specifies CASSLWARGGSTNEKLFF.

This chain connects TRBV2 to TRBJ2-5; perhaps TRBD2 as D (6 bases). Trimming removed 4 bases at V and 5 bases at J, with 11 bases between. Looked up from germline, CDR1 is SNHLY and CDR2 is FYNNEI. The CDR3 runs 13 residues. In DNA, the CDR3 is TGTGCCAGCAGTGGCTTGGCGGGGGAGACCCAGTACTTC. This codes for CASSGLAGETQYF. The complete variable domain, with remaining parts taken from reference TRBV2 and TRBJ2-5, reads EPEVTQTPSHQVTQMGQEVILRCVPISNHLYFYWYRQILGQKVEFLVSFYNNEISEKSEIFDDQFSVERPDGSNFTLKIRSTKLEDSAMYFCASSGLAGETQYFGPGTRLLVL.

V is TRBV6-5 and J is TRBJ1-2, with 8 bases matching TRBD1. V shed 2 bases and J 6 bases; nucleotides not matched to a gene: 2. This CDR3 is 13 amino acids long. Germline V CDR1 and CDR2: MNHEY, SVGAGI. For the CDR3, the DNA is TGTGCCAGCAGTTACCCAGGGGGCAATGGCTACACCTTC. Translated: CASSYPGGNGYTF.

V usage is TRBV27 and J usage is TRBJ1-2, with D possibly TRBD1 on 5 matching bases. The germline gives CDR1 MNHEY, CDR2 SMNVEV (reference sequence). The CDR3 runs 15 residues. The V end was cut by 6 bases, the J end by 1 base, with 15 bases between. This CDR3 reads CASSLTGTVNYGYTF. For the CDR3, the DNA is TGTGCCAGCAGCCTTACCGGGACCGTTAACTATGGCTACACCTTC.

The chain uses TRBV7-2 and TRBJ1-5; maybe TRBD1 (5 bases). Trimming took 5 bases from V and 8 from J, leaving 19 bases between them. Germline assignment: CDR1 SGHTA and CDR2 FQGNSA. This CDR3 has 15 amino acids. DNA for the CDR3: TGTGCCAGCAGCCCCCCCGGGTGGGGCCGGGAGCCCCAGCATTTT. It specifies CASSPPGWGREPQHF.

The CDR3 DNA follows: TGTGCCAGCAGTTACGGAGGGGAAGATGGCTACACCTTC. Amino acid sequence: CASSYGGEDGYTF. The V call is TRBV6-5, the J call TRBJ1-2; TRBD1 might be the D (5 bases). The CDR3 sequence is 13 residues long. V was cut by 2 bases and J by 6 bases, with 10 bases left in between. The germline V gene has CDR1 MNHEY and CDR2 SVGAGI.

This clone has more than one count but fewer than ten. The chain couples TRBV11-2 to TRBJ2-7; 8 positions match TRBD1. This CDR3 comprises 14 residues. Germline values: CDR1 SGHAT, CDR2 FQNNGV. V gave up 5 bases and J gave up 6 bases; unmatched junction bases: 9. The CDR3 nucleotides read TGTGCCAGCAGCCTTTCGACAGGGGCGGGCGAGCAGTACTTC. It codes for CASSLSTGAGEQYF.

The chain carries TRBV5-4 and TRBJ2-5; 7 bases fit TRBD1. The CDR3 runs 14 residues. Losses at the gene ends were 4 bases for V and 5 bases for J; bases not matched to a gene: 8. Germline CDR1 is SGHNT and CDR2 is YYREEE (reference sequence). The CDR3 region has the DNA TGTGCCAGCAGCGCTACAGGGGAGTGGGAGACCCAGTACTTC. Amino acid sequence: CASSATGEWETQYF.

The genes are TRBV27 and TRBJ1-4, with D possibly TRBD1 on 5 matching bases. Germline lookup yields CDR1 MNHEY and CDR2 SMNVEV (reference sequence). With 5 bases removed from V and 7 bases from J, the gap between germline ends came to 11 bases. This CDR3 is built from 13 residues. CDR3 protein: CASSRSRVEKLFF. In nucleotides, the CDR3 is TGTGCCAGCAGTAGAAGCAGGGTTGAAAAACTGTTTTTT.

The chain uses TRBV4-3 and TRBJ2-1; 10 bases line up with TRBD2. Germline V gene sequence: CDR1 LGHNA, CDR2 YSLEER. Trimming cost V 5 bases and J 10 bases; bases outside gene matches: 5. The CDR3 is made up of 13 amino acids. CDR3 in amino acids: CASSEGLASEQFF. The CDR3 DNA follows: TGCGCCAGCAGCGAGGGACTAGCGTCAGAGCAGTTCTTC.

The rearrangement joins TRBV5-1 to TRBJ2-1; perhaps TRBD1 as D (6 bases). Germline V CDR1 and CDR2: SGHRS, YFSETQ. Between the trimmed V and J ends, which lost 0 bases and 3 bases, there was a span of 10 bases. The CDR3 is 15 amino acids. Here the CDR3 reads CASSLVAGVYNEQFF. The DNA of the CDR3 is TGCGCCAGCAGCTTGGTGGCAGGGGTCTACAATGAGCAGTTCTTC.

This chain links TRBV14 with TRBJ2-3; no definite D call. Trimming shortened V by 4 bases and J by 3 bases, and 8 bases separated the two germline ends. The CDR3 runs 13 residues. CDR1 SGHDN and CDR2 FVKESK come from the germline V gene. The CDR3 coding sequence is TGTGCCAGCAGCCGTGGATGGACAGATACGCAGTATTTT. It is translated as CASSRGWTDTQYF. Full variable domain (remainder filled in from reference TRBV14 and TRBJ2-3): EAGVTQFPSHSVIEKGQTVTLRCDPISGHDNLYWYRRVMGKEIKFLLHFVKESKQDESGMPNNRFLAERTGGTYSTLKVQPAELEDSGVYFCASSRGWTDTQYFGPGTRLTVL.

V gene TRBV7-2 combines with J gene TRBJ2-7, with 7 bases matching TRBD2. This CDR3 spans 14 amino acids. CDR1 SGHTA and CDR2 FQGNSA come from the germline V gene. V was pared by 2 bases and J by 2 bases, with 3 bases of the junction left unmatched. The CDR3 bases are TGTGCCAGCAGCTTACTGGGGGGGGCCTACGAGCAGTACTTC. Its protein is CASSLLGGAYEQYF.

This clone has more than one count but fewer than ten. This chain links TRBV4-3 with TRBJ1-3; 7 bases agree with TRBD1. The CDR3 is 14 amino acids. After removal of 1 base from V and 4 bases from J, the junction contained 1 base not matched to a gene. The germline CDR1 and CDR2 sequences are LGHNA and YSLEER. In DNA form, the CDR3 reads TGCGCCAGCAGCCAAGCGGGACAGGGAAACACCATATATTTT. Translated, it gives CASSQAGQGNTIYF.

The chain recombines TRBV7-9 with TRBJ2-5, with a weak D call TRBD1 (6 bases). V was cut by 1 base and J by 2 bases, with 11 bases left in between. The CDR3 consists of 15 residues. CDR1 is SEHNR and CDR2 is FQNEAQ in the germline V gene (reference sequence). Here the CDR3 reads CASSLVQGPQETQYF. The CDR3 DNA reads TGTGCCAGCAGCTTAGTCCAGGGGCCGCAAGAGACCCAGTACTTC. Full variable domain (rest looked up from reference TRBV7-9 and TRBJ2-5): DTGVSQNPRHKITKRGQNVTFRCDPISEHNRLYWYRQTLGQGPEFLTYFQNEAQLEKSRLLSDRFSAERPKGSFSTLEIQRTEQGDSAMYLCASSLVQGPQETQYFGPGTRLLVL.

This sequence joins TRBV7-8 and TRBJ2-7, with D possibly matching TRBD1 (5 bases). The CDR3 loop spans 14 amino acids. V was clipped by 5 bases and J by 7 bases, with 18 bases between them. Germline CDR1 reads SGHVS; CDR2 reads FQNEAQ. The CDR3 DNA sequence: TGTGCCAGCAGCGGGCGGACAACCTCTGGGGAGCAGTACTTC. Its protein is CASSGRTTSGEQYF.

This chain joins TRBV25-1 and TRBJ1-4; 11 positions match TRBD1. CDR3 length: 17 residues. In germline, CDR1 is MGHDK, CDR2 SYGVNS. V shed 2 bases and J 4 bases; nucleotides not matched to a gene: 6. The CDR3 nucleotides are TGTGCCAGCAGTGAACGGACAGGGGGCGGCAGTAATGAAAAACTGTTTTTT. It codes for CASSERTGGGSNEKLFF.

The chain uses TRBV19 and TRBJ2-7, with D unclear. Looked up from germline, CDR1 is LNHDA and CDR2 is SQIVND (reference sequence). V was pared by 3 bases and J by 4 bases, with 13 bases between. The CDR3 covers 14 residues. Written as DNA, the CDR3 is TGTGCCAGTAGTATTGGTGTAGCTGGGTACGAGCAGTACTTC. It translates to CASSIGVAGYEQYF.

The V gene is TRBV7-2, the J gene TRBJ1-5, with D possibly matching TRBD1 (5 bases). This CDR3 is 14 amino acids long. Between the trimmed V and J ends, which lost 5 bases and 5 bases, there was a span of 13 bases. The germline V gene encodes CDR1 SGHTA and CDR2 FQGNSA. The CDR3 sequence is CASSPWGGDQPQHF. The CDR3 nucleotides are TGTGCCAGCAGCCCCTGGGGGGGGGATCAGCCCCAGCATTTT. Full variable domain (remainder filled in from reference TRBV7-2 and TRBJ1-5): GAGVSQSPSNKVTEKGKDVELRCDPISGHTALYWYRQSLGQGLEFLIYFQGNSAPDKSGLPSDRFSAERTGGSVSTLTIQRTQQEDSAVYLCASSPWGGDQPQHFGDGTRLSIL.

The genes are TRBV7-2 and TRBJ2-3, with 7 bases that match TRBD2. Germline assignment: CDR1 SGHTA and CDR2 FQGNSA. This CDR3 contains 15 residues. V was clipped by 5 bases and J by 3 bases; unmatched bases: 8. Here the CDR3 reads CASSPGSGETDTQYF. The CDR3 DNA follows: TGTGCCAGCAGCCCGGGAAGCGGGGAGACAGATACGCAGTATTTT. Complete variable domain (other parts from reference TRBV7-2 and TRBJ2-3): GAGVSQSPSNKVTEKGKDVELRCDPISGHTALYWYRQSLGQGLEFLIYFQGNSAPDKSGLPSDRFSAERTGGSVSTLTIQRTQQEDSAVYLCASSPGSGETDTQYFGPGTRLTVL.

V and J are TRBV9 and TRBJ2-1; 8 nucleotides agree with TRBD2. Germline CDR1 and CDR2: SGDLS and YYNGEE. V lost 3 bases to trimming and J lost 5 bases; unmatched junction nucleotides: 10. This CDR3 comprises 16 residues. Here the CDR3 reads CASSGRRGLGDNEQFF. CDR3 DNA: TGTGCCAGCAGCGGTAGGCGGGGACTAGGGGACAATGAGCAGTTCTTC.